Listed below are T cell receptor beta chains from one sample, sequenced in a study of CD8 T cells in Susac syndrome. Using its own MiXCR run on the immunoSEQ multiplex PCR reads, TCRdb lists one record per CDR3 protein. The sample has approximately 150,000 distinct CDR3 sequences; over 75% are singletons. Sequenced: CD8+ T cells from PBMCs. All receptors derive from a human donor with multiple sclerosis. CDR3s include the opening cysteine and the closing phenylalanine or tryptophan. Fields, in order: D gene, V gene, clone size, J gene, CDR3 DNA, CDR3 protein. A D gene is named only where the DNA matches it firmly. Clone size is given for some rows only: seen once, a few or many times, or a class if the clone is expanded.

TRBD1	TRBV27	-	TRBJ1-5	TGTGCCAGCAGTCCGACAGGGGAGGCCGGAACTCAGCCCCAGCATTTT	CASSPTGEAGTQPQHF
TRBD2	TRBV19	-	TRBJ2-5	TGTGCCAGTAGTCTTAGCGGGGTAGGCTACAATGAGCAGTACTTC	CASSLSGVGYNEQYF
-	TRBV12-3/TRBV12-4	-	TRBJ1-1	TGTGCCAGCAGTTCACTTCCGGGACAAATGAACACTGAAGCTTTCTTT	CASSSLPGQMNTEAFF
-	TRBV19	-	TRBJ2-6	TGTGCCAGTAGTATAGCGAACTCTGGGGCCAACGTCCTGACTTTC	CASSIANSGANVLTF
-	TRBV9	-	TRBJ2-6	TGTGCCAGCAGCGGGAGCTCTGGGGCCAACGTCCTGACTTTC	CASSGSSGANVLTF
TRBD1	TRBV5-8	-	TRBJ1-5	TGTGCCAGCAGCCCCCGGGACAGTCATAGCAATCAGCCCCAGCATTTT	CASSPRDSHSNQPQHF
-	TRBV4-3	-	TRBJ2-3	TGCGCCGGCAGCCCGCCCTGGGGAGATACGCAGTATTTT	CAGSPPWGDTQYF
-	TRBV7-9	once	TRBJ1-3	TGTGCCAGCAGCTTAGCAGCCGGGACTACCTGGGGAAACACCATATATTTT	CASSLAAGTTWGNTIYF
TRBD1	TRBV30	few	TRBJ1-2	TGTGCCCGGGACAGACCCAGAGATAAGGGCTACACCTTC	CARDRPRDKGYTF
TRBD1	TRBV14	-	TRBJ2-7	TGTGCCAGCAAGGACAGGACGGGCTACGAGCAGTACTTC	CASKDRTGYEQYF
TRBD1	TRBV12-3/TRBV12-4	-	TRBJ2-1	TGTGCCAGCAGTTTCTCAGGGGGCCTGGGAAATGAGCAGTTCTTC	CASSFSGGLGNEQFF
-	TRBV29-1	-	TRBJ1-1	TGCAGCGCAGTGAAAACTGAAGCTTTCTTT	CSAVKTEAFF
TRBD2	TRBV7-9	-	TRBJ2-1	TGTGCCAGCACCGACAGTGGGACTAGCGTTTTCAATGAGCAGTTCTTC	CASTDSGTSVFNEQFF
-	TRBV27	-	TRBJ1-3	TGTGCCAGCAGTGGGGGAGGAAACACCATATATTTT	CASSGGGNTIYF
-	TRBV5-1	-	TRBJ2-7	TGCGCCAGCAGCTTGGGACAGCGATACGAGCAGTACTTC	CASSLGQRYEQYF
-	TRBV7-9	-	TRBJ1-2	TGTGCCAGCAGCTTAGGCGGGGGTTCTGGCTACACCTTC	CASSLGGGSGYTF
-	TRBV5-6	-	TRBJ2-2	TGTGCCAGCAGCTTGGCATCCGGGGAGCTGTTTTTT	CASSLASGELFF
-	TRBV7-9	-	TRBJ1-4	TGTGCCAGCAGTCCGAGGGGTTTAGTCGCGGGTGAAAAACTGTTTTTT	CASSPRGLVAGEKLFF
-	TRBV5-1	-	TRBJ1-1	TGCGCCAGCAGCTTGACAGGTGGGGGTAACACTGAAGCTTTCTTT	CASSLTGGGNTEAFF
-	TRBV2	-	TRBJ1-5	TGTGCCAGCAGTGGATGGAATCAGCCCCAGCATTTT	CASSGWNQPQHF
-	TRBV9	-	TRBJ2-1	TGTGCCAGCAGCGTAGCTAGGGGGAGCTCCTACAATGAGCAGTTCTTC	CASSVARGSSYNEQFF
-	TRBV10-3	few	TRBJ1-5	TGTGCCATCGGGGAGACGAGCAATCAGCCCCAGCATTTT	CAIGETSNQPQHF
-	TRBV28	once	TRBJ2-1	TGTGCCTGTACGGACGGGTACCTCTACAATGAGCAGTTCTTC	CACTDGYLYNEQFF
-	TRBV4-2	-	TRBJ1-4	TGTGCCAGCAGCCATCTTGAGGGGGGGGAAGGTGAAAAACTGTTTTTT	CASSHLEGGEGEKLFF
-	TRBV4-1	-	TRBJ1-1	TGCGCCAGCAGCCAAGACCATGGGACTGAAGCTTTCTTT	CASSQDHGTEAFF
-	TRBV4-1	once	TRBJ1-5	TGCGCCAGCAGCCATAGCGGGGGGGTGCAGCCCCAGCATTTT	CASSHSGGVQPQHF
-	TRBV2	-	TRBJ1-5	TGTGCCAGCAAACGTGGGACGCGCACGGGGAGCAATCAGCCCCAGCATTTT	CASKRGTRTGSNQPQHF
-	TRBV29-1	-	TRBJ2-5	TGCAGCGTTGGGGGTAATACAGGGAGGGAGACCCAGTACTTC	CSVGGNTGRETQYF
-	TRBV20-1	-	TRBJ1-3	TGCAGTGCTAGAGGCCTCTTAGACTCTGGAAACACCATATATTTT	CSARGLLDSGNTIYF
-	TRBV6-1	-	TRBJ1-5	TGTGCCAGCAGTGAAGGTGGCGGGCATCAGCCCCAGCATTTT	CASSEGGGHQPQHF
-	TRBV7-9	-	TRBJ1-2	TGTGCCAGCAGCTTGGATGACGGACGATATGGCTACACCTTC	CASSLDDGRYGYTF
-	TRBV7-2	-	TRBJ2-2	TGTGCCAGCCGCTCATACACCGGGGAGCTGTTTTTT	CASRSYTGELFF
-	TRBV19	-	TRBJ1-1	TGTGCCAGTAGTGTCGGATCAAGGGGAGTGTACACTGAAGCTTTCTTT	CASSVGSRGVYTEAFF
-	TRBV29-1	-	TRBJ1-4	TGCAGCGTTCCCACAGGGATTAATGAAAAACTGTTTTTT	CSVPTGINEKLFF
-	TRBV30	-	TRBJ2-1	TGTGCCTGGAGTGTAACTAATGAGCAGTTCTTC	CAWSVTNEQFF
TRBD2	TRBV20-1	-	TRBJ2-3	TGCAGTGCTAGGGGACCGGGACTAGCGGGAACTAGTTCAGATACGCAGTATTTT	CSARGPGLAGTSSDTQYF
TRBD1	TRBV19	-	TRBJ2-2	TGTGCCAGTAGTTCCGGGACAGCGAACACCGGGGAGCTGTTTTTT	CASSSGTANTGELFF
TRBD2	TRBV4-1	-	TRBJ2-7	TGCGCCAGCAGCCAAGCTGTCTCTAGCGGGGGACCCTACGAGCAGTACTTC	CASSQAVSSGGPYEQYF
-	TRBV7-9	-	TRBJ1-1	TGTGCCAGCAGCTTCGTGGCGGTGAACACTGAAGCTTTCTTT	CASSFVAVNTEAFF
-	TRBV11-2	-	TRBJ2-1	TGTGCCAGCAGCTCGTGGGACTCGCACAATGAGCAGTTCTTC	CASSSWDSHNEQFF
TRBD1	TRBV5-4	few	TRBJ2-7	TGTGCCAGCAGGCCTGAACAGGGGTCCTACGAGCAGTACTTC	CASRPEQGSYEQYF
-	TRBV13	-	TRBJ1-1	TGTGCCAGCAGCTCAGGGTCAGATATGAACACTGAAGCTTTCTTT	CASSSGSDMNTEAFF
-	TRBV5-5	-	TRBJ2-1	TGTGCCAGCAGCTCCGGTCTGGTAAATGAGCAGTTCTTC	CASSSGLVNEQFF
-	TRBV2	-	TRBJ2-7	TGTGCCAGCAGTGCGGTATTAATAGGGTACGAGCAGTACTTC	CASSAVLIGYEQYF
-	TRBV11-1	-	TRBJ2-3	TGTGCCAGCAGTCCGGGACCTTGGGGCACAGATACGCAGTATTTT	CASSPGPWGTDTQYF
TRBD1	TRBV7-9	once	TRBJ1-2	TGTGCCAGCAGCTTGGGACAGGGGCATGGCTACACCTTC	CASSLGQGHGYTF
TRBD2	TRBV7-9	-	TRBJ2-3	TGTGCCAGCAGCTTTAGCGGGAGGACCACAGATACGCAGTATTTT	CASSFSGRTTDTQYF
-	TRBV19	-	TRBJ2-1	TGTGCCAGTAGCCCGGGACCCGTCTCCTACAATGAGCAGTTCTTC	CASSPGPVSYNEQFF
-	TRBV4-3	-	TRBJ2-1	TGCGCCAGCAGCCAAGTATGGGGGTGGGGGATCTACAATGAGCAGTTCTTC	CASSQVWGWGIYNEQFF